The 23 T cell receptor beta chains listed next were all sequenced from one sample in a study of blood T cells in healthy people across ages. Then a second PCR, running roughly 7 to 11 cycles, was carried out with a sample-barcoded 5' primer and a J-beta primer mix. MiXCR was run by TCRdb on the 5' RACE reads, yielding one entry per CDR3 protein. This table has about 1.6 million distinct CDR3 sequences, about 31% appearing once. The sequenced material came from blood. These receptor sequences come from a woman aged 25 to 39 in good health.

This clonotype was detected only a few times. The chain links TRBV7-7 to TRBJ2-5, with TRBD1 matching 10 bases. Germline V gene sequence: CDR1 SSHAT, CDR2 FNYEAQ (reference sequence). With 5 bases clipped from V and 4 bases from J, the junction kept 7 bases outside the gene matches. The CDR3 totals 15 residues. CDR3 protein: CASSRGQGNGETQYF. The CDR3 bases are TGTGCCAGCAGCCGGGGACAGGGGAACGGAGAGACCCAGTACTTC.

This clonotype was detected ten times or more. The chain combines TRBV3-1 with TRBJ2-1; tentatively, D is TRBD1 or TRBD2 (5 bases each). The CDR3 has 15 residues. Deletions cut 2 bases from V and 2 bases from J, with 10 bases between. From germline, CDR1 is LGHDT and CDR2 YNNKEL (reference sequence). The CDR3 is CASSQPGTAYNEQFF. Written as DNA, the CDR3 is TGTGCCAGCAGCCAACCAGGGACGGCCTACAATGAGCAGTTCTTC.

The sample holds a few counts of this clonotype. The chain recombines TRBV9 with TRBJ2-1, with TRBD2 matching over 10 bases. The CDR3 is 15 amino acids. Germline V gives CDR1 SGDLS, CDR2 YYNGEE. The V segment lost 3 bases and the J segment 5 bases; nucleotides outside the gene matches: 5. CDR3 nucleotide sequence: TGTGCCAGCAGCGAGGGACTAGCGCTTAACAATGAGCAGTTCTTC. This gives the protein CASSEGLALNNEQFF.

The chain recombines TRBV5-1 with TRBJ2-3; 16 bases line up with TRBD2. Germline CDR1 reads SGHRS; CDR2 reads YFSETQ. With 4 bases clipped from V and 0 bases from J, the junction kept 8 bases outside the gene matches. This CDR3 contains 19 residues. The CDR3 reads CASSPGLAGGLASTDTQYF. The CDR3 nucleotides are TGCGCCAGCAGCCCGGGACTAGCGGGGGGGCTCGCTAGCACAGATACGCAGTATTTT.

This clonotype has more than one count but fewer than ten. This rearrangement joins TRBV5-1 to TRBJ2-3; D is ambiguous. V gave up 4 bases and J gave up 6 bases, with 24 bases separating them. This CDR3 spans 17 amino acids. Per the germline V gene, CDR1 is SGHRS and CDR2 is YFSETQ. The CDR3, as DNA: TGCGCCAGCAGCCCAGCAACCTCTGGGTGGAACGGGGATACGCAGTATTTT. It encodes CASSPATSGWNGDTQYF.

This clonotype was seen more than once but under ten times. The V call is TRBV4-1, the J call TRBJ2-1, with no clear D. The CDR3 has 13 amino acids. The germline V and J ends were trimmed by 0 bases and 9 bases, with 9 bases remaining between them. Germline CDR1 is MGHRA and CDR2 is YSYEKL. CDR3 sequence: CASSQDLSIEQFF. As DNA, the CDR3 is TGCGCCAGCAGCCAAGATTTAAGCATTGAGCAGTTCTTC.

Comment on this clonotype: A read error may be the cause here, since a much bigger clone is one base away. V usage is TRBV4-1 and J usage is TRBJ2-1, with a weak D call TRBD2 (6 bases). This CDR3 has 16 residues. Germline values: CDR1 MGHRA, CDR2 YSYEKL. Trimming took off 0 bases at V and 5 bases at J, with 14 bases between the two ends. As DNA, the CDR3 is TGCGCCAGCAGCCAAGATGAGCTATCGGGGGACAATGAGCAGTTCTTC. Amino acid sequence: CASSQDELSGDNEQFF.

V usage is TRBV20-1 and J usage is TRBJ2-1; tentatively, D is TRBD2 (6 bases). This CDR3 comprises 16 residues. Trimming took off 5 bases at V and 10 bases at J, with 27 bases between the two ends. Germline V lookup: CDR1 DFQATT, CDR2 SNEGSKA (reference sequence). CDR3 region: CSAQPEGRRWSREQFF. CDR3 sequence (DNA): TGCAGTGCTCAGCCGGAGGGGCGACGATGGTCCCGAGAGCAGTTCTTC.

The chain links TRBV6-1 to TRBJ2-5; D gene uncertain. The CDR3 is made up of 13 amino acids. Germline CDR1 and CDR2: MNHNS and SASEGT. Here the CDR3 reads CAGVGDHQETQYF. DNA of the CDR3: TGTGCGGGTGTCGGAGATCACCAAGAGACCCAGTACTTC.

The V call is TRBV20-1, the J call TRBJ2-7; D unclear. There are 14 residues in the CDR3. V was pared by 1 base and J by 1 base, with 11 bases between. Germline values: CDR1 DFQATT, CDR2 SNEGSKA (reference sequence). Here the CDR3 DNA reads TGCAGTGCTAGAGGCTCCGGGTTTTCCTACGAGCAGTACTTC. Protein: CSARGSGFSYEQYF.

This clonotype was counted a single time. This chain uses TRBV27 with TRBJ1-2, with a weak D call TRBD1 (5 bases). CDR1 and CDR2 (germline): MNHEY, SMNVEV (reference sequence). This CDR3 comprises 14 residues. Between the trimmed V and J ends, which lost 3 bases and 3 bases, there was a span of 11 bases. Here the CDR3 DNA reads TGTGCCAGCAGTTTTGATGGGACCTACTATGGCTACACCTTC. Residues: CASSFDGTYYGYTF.

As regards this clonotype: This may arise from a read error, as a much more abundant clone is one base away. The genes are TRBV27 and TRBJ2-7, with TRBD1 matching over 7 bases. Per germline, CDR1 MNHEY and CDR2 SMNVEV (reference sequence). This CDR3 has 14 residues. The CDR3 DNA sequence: TGTGCCAGCAGTTTTCGGGACAGCTCCTACGCGCAGTACTTC. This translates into CASSFRDSSYAQYF.

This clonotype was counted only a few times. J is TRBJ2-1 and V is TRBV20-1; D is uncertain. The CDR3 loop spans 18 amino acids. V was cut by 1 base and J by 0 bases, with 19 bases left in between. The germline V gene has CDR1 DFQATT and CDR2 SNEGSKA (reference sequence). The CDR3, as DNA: TGCAGTGCTAGAGGGGGTGGTAAGGGTGAGAGCTCCTACAATGAGCAGTTCTTC. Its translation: CSARGGGKGESSYNEQFF.

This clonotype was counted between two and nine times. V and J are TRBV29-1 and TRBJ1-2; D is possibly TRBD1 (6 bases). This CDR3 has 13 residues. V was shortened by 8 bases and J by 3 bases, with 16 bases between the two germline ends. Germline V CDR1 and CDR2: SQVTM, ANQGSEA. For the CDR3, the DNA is TGCAGCATAACCTCGGGGGGCGACTATGGCTACACCTTC. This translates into CSITSGGDYGYTF.

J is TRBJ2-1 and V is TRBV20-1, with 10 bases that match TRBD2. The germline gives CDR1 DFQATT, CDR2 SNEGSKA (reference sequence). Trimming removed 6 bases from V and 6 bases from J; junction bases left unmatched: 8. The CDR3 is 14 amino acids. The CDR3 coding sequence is TGCAGTGCCATTAGCGGGGGGCGGCTCAATGAGCAGTTCTTC. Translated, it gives CSAISGGRLNEQFF.

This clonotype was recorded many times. CDR3 sequence reads: CASSQGVAGGLQETQYF. Written as DNA, the CDR3 is TGTGCCAGCAGCCAAGGGGTGGCGGGAGGTCTCCAAGAGACCCAGTACTTC. This rearrangement joins TRBV4-2 to TRBJ2-5; the match to TRBD2 covers 8 bases. The CDR3 extends over 17 amino acids. V lost 1 base and J lost 1; bases outside the gene matches: 8. Germline lookup yields CDR1 LGHNA and CDR2 YNFKEQ.

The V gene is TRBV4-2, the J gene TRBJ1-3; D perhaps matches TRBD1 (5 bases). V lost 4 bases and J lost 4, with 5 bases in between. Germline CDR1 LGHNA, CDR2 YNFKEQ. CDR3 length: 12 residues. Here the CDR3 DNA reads TGTGCCAGCAGCCCAGGGGGAAACACCATATATTTT. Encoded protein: CASSPGGNTIYF.

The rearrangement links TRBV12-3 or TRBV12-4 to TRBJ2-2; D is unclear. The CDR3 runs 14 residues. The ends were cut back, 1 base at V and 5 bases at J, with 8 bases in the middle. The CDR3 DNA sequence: TGTGCCAGCAGTTTAGGGTCTGGGACCGGGGAGCTGTTTTTT. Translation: CASSLGSGTGELFF.

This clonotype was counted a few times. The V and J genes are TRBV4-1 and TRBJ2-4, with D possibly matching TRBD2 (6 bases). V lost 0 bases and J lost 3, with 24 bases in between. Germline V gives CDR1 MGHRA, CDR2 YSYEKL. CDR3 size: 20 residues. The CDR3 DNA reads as TGCGCCAGCAGCCAAGATAAGGAACTCGTCCGGGGGTTTGGCAAAAACATTCAGTACTTC. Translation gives CASSQDKELVRGFGKNIQYF.

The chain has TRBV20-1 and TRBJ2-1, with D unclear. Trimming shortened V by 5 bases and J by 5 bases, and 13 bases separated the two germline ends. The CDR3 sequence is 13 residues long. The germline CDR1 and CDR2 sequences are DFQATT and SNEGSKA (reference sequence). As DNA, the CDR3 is TGCAGTGCTCCCGGGTCCCACGACAATGAGCAGTTCTTC. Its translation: CSAPGSHDNEQFF.

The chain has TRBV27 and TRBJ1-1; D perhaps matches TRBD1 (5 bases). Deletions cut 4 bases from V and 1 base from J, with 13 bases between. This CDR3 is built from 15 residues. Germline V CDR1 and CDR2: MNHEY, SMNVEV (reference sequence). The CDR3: CASSSRAGTNTEAFF. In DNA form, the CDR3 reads TGTGCCAGCAGTTCCCGGGCAGGGACGAACACTGAAGCTTTCTTT.

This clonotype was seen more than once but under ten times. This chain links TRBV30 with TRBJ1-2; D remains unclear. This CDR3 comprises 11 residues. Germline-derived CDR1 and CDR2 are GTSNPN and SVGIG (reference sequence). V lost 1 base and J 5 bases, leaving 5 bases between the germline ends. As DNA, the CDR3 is TGTGCCTGGAGTGGAGGGTATGGCTACACCTTC. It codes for CAWSGGYGYTF.

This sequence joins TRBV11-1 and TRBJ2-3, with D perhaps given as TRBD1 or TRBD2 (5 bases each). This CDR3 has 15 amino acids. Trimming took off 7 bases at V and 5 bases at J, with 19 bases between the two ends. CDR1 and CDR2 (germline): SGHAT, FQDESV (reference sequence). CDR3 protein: CASTQLGGEEDTQYF. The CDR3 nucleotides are TGTGCCAGCACCCAGCTTGGGGGAGAAGAAGATACGCAGTATTTT.